What follows are 18 T cell receptor beta chains derived from one specimen sequenced in a study of T cells after yellow fever vaccination. TCRdb analysed the 5' RACE reads with MiXCR anew, one entry per CDR3 protein. The sample has 200,000 to 300,000 distinct CDR3 sequences, 6.5% to 7.5% seen once. This specimen was CD4+ T cells sorted from PBMCs, taken on the day of the yellow fever booster vaccination. The receptor set was obtained from a man aged 25 to 45 who received the YFV17D yellow fever vaccine.

This clonotype showed up many times. This chain connects TRBV20-1 to TRBJ2-3; possible D gene TRBD2, 6 bases. Trimming removed 2 bases at V and 1 base at J, with 13 bases between. Germline V gives CDR1 DFQATT, CDR2 SNEGSKA (reference sequence). This CDR3 is 15 amino acids long. The CDR3 loop is CSARLRGMGTDTQYF. In nucleotides, the CDR3 is TGCAGTGCTAGATTGCGGGGAATGGGCACAGATACGCAGTATTTT.

This clonotype was observed a few times. The rearrangement uses TRBV5-6 and TRBJ1-2, with D perhaps TRBD1 (6 bases). This CDR3 has 16 residues. Deletions cut 0 bases from V and 6 bases from J, with 18 bases between. The germline V gene encodes CDR1 SGHDT and CDR2 YYEEEE. CDR3: CASSLGTAGMLDGYTF. DNA for the CDR3: TGTGCCAGCAGCTTGGGGACAGCTGGAATGCTGGATGGCTACACCTTC. Complete variable domain (other parts from reference TRBV5-6 and TRBJ1-2): DAGVTQSPTHLIKTRGQQVTLRCSPKSGHDTVSWYQQALGQGPQFIFQYYEEEERQRGNFPDRFSGHQFPNYSSELNVNALLLGDSALYLCASSLGTAGMLDGYTFGSGTRLTVV.

This clonotype was detected only a few times. The chain recombines TRBV18 with TRBJ2-4; 10 nucleotides agree with TRBD1. V was pared by 3 bases and J by 4 bases, with 12 bases of the junction left unmatched. The CDR3 loop spans 18 amino acids. Germline V gives CDR1 KGHSH, CDR2 LQKENI. CDR3 sequence (DNA): TGTGCCAGCTCACCCCCGGGACAGGGGCGGAGTGGAAAAAACATTCAGTACTTC. Translated: CASSPPGQGRSGKNIQYF. Full variable domain (missing parts from reference TRBV18 and TRBJ2-4): NAGVMQNPRHLVRRRGQEARLRCSPMKGHSHVYWYRQLPEEGLKFMVYLQKENIIDESGMPKERFSAEFPKEGPSILRIQQVVRGDSAAYFCASSPPGQGRSGKNIQYFGAGTRLSVL.

This clonotype was detected a few times. The V call is TRBV5-6, the J call TRBJ2-2, with D tentatively TRBD1 (5 bases). V gave up 0 bases and J gave up 1 base, with 10 bases separating them. The CDR3 has 16 residues. The germline CDR1 and CDR2 sequences are SGHDT and YYEEEE. Here the CDR3 DNA reads TGTGCCAGCAGCTTGGTAGGGGTGCAGAACACCGGGGAGCTGTTTTTT. Translation gives CASSLVGVQNTGELFF.

This clonotype has ten or more counts. The rearrangement uses TRBV24-1 and TRBJ2-1, with D tentatively TRBD1 (6 bases). The germline gives CDR1 KGHDR, CDR2 SFDVKD. The CDR3 totals 11 residues. V was pared by 7 bases and J by 8 bases, with 8 bases between. The CDR3 loop is CATRRGYEQFF. The CDR3 DNA reads TGTGCCACCAGAAGGGGGTATGAGCAGTTCTTC.

This clonotype was observed a handful of times. V is TRBV20-1 and J is TRBJ2-6, with D perhaps TRBD1 (6 bases). V shed 3 bases and J shed 11 bases, with 20 bases lying between them. The CDR3 totals 15 residues. CDR1 is DFQATT, CDR2 SNEGSKA, per germline (reference sequence). CDR3: CSASFAQRGSHVLTF. DNA for the CDR3: TGCAGTGCTAGTTTCGCGCAAAGGGGGTCGCACGTCCTGACTTTC.

The chain uses TRBV5-1 and TRBJ1-1; D is uncertain. From germline, CDR1 is SGHRS and CDR2 YFSETQ. This CDR3 is 14 amino acids long. V was shortened by 7 bases and J by 6 bases, with 19 bases between the two germline ends. The CDR3 DNA reads TGCGCCAGCCGGGCAGCTAGTGTTGTCCCTGAAGCTTTCTTT. Residues: CASRAASVVPEAFF.

The chain links TRBV27 to TRBJ2-5; 10 bases are shared with TRBD1. Losses at the gene ends were 2 bases for V and 4 bases for J; bases not matched to a gene: 1. CDR1 MNHEY and CDR2 SMNVEV come from the germline V gene (reference sequence). The CDR3 sequence is 14 residues long. The CDR3 nucleotides are TGTGCCAGCAGTTTAGGGACAGGGGTAGAGACCCAGTACTTC. Translated, it gives CASSLGTGVETQYF.

This clonotype has a count of ten or more. CDR3 in DNA: TGTGCCAGCAGCTCGTTTAGCTCCTACGAGCAGTACTTC. It is translated as CASSSFSSYEQYF. The chain links TRBV5-6 to TRBJ2-7; D is unresolved. The germline gives CDR1 SGHDT, CDR2 YYEEEE. The CDR3 has 13 amino acids. Trimming removed 3 bases from V and 0 bases from J, with 7 bases in between.

This clonotype was detected ten times or more. This chain uses TRBV7-6 with TRBJ2-3; D possibly corresponds to TRBD1 (5 bases). CDR1 and CDR2 (germline): SGHVS, FNYEAQ. The CDR3 runs to 15 residues. V lost 1 base, J lost 0 bases, and 8 bases lay in between. The CDR3 reads CASSLVSGSTDTQYF. DNA of the CDR3: TGTGCCAGCAGCTTAGTGTCAGGGAGCACAGATACGCAGTATTTT.

The gene calls are TRBV29-1 and TRBJ2-7; 7 nucleotides align to TRBD2. V shed 4 bases, J shed 4 bases, and the junction held 7 bases outside the gene matches. This CDR3 is 13 amino acids long. Germline CDR1 reads SQVTM; CDR2 reads ANQGSEA. For the CDR3, the DNA is TGCAGCGTTGTCGAGACTAGCCCTTACGAGCAGTACTTC. Encoded protein: CSVVETSPYEQYF.

There are many counts of this clonotype. The chain employs TRBV6-1 and TRBJ2-7; possibly TRBD2 for D (6 bases). CDR3 size: 15 residues. V was pared by 6 bases and J by 4 bases, with 19 bases between. The germline gives CDR1 MNHNS, CDR2 SASEGT. The chain's CDR3 is CASSPTSGREYEQYF. As DNA, the CDR3 is TGTGCCAGCAGCCCGACTAGTGGGAGAGAATACGAGCAGTACTTC.

This clonotype occurred many times. J is TRBJ2-7 and V is TRBV7-9; D is uncertain. The germline V gene encodes CDR1 SEHNR and CDR2 FQNEAQ (reference sequence). Trimming took 0 bases from V and 3 from J, leaving 12 bases between them. This CDR3 spans 15 amino acids. The DNA of the CDR3 is TGTGCCAGCAGCTTAGCGCACAGCCAGAACTACGAGCAGTACTTC. It codes for CASSLAHSQNYEQYF.

This clonotype was recorded many times. The chain has TRBV12-3 or TRBV12-4 and TRBJ2-1, with TRBD2 as a possible D gene (5 bases). Trimming removed 6 bases from V and 8 bases from J, with 11 bases in between. The CDR3 runs to 12 residues. CDR3 bases: TGTGCCAGCAGCCTTACTAGGCATGAGCAGTTCTTC. Its protein is CASSLTRHEQFF.

This clonotype was seen only a few times. The chain links TRBV7-9 to TRBJ2-5, with 7 bases aligning to TRBD1. V lost 2 bases and J lost 10; bases outside the gene matches: 4. CDR3 length: 12 amino acids. Germline lookup yields CDR1 SEHNR and CDR2 FQNEAQ (reference sequence). The CDR3: CASSLLWDSQYF. DNA of the CDR3: TGTGCCAGCAGCTTATTATGGGACAGCCAGTACTTC.

V is TRBV3-1 and J is TRBJ2-6; 10 bases align to TRBD1. Germline V gives CDR1 LGHDT, CDR2 YNNKEL (reference sequence). CDR3 length equals 17 residues. J lost 1 base, V lost 11 bases, and 11 bases had no gene match. The chain's CDR3 is CASCQDRGRSGANVLTF. The CDR3 DNA sequence: TGTGCCTCCTGCCAAGACAGGGGGCGATCTGGGGCCAACGTCCTGACTTTC. The whole variable domain, filled in from reference TRBV3-1 and TRBJ2-6, reads DTAVSQTPKYLVTQMGNDKSIKCEQNLGHDTMYWYKQDSKKFLKIMFSYNNKELIINETVPNRFSPKSPDKAHLNLHINSLELGDSAVYFCASCQDRGRSGANVLTFGAGSRLTVL.

The gene calls are TRBV5-1 and TRBJ2-1; D is undetermined. Germline CDR1 and CDR2: SGHRS and YFSETQ. CDR3 length equals 13 residues. V dropped 0 bases and J dropped 6 bases, with 7 bases sitting between them. CDR3 DNA: TGCGCCAGCAGCTTGGTAGGTCGCAATGAGCAGTTCTTC. Its translation is CASSLVGRNEQFF.

This clonotype was detected only a few times. The rearrangement joins TRBV19 to TRBJ2-1, with TRBD2 matching over 14 bases. CDR1 is LNHDA and CDR2 is SQIVND in the germline V gene (reference sequence). CDR3 length equals 16 residues. Losses at the gene ends were 6 bases for V and 3 bases for J; bases not matched to a gene: 4. This chain's CDR3 is CASRRLAGGLYNEQFF. CDR3 DNA: TGTGCCAGTAGGCGACTAGCGGGAGGGCTCTACAATGAGCAGTTCTTC.